This passage covers 19 T cell receptor beta chains from one sample sequenced in a study of tissue T cells after allogeneic stem cell transplantation. Profiling relied on immunoSEQ multiplex PCR, and the TCRdb table lists in-frame clones only, not all of them. The sample yields some 2,500 clones, about 71% seen once. Adult allogeneic hematopoietic cell transplant recipients with steroid-refractory graft-versus-host disease were prospectively enrolled for research autopsy. Sequenced material: colon tissue, taken at autopsy. These receptors were taken from a male patient of 60 years or more with steroid-refractory graft-versus-host disease after an allogeneic stem cell transplant. T cells may partly derive from the graft donor.

The rearrangement links TRBV29-1 to TRBJ1-2; the match to TRBD1 covers 7 bases. The trim removed 5 bases at V and 2 bases at J, leaving 5 bases unmatched. Germline assignment: CDR1 SQVTM and CDR2 ANQGSEA. The CDR3 runs 13 residues. The CDR3 sequence: CSVHRGENYGYTF. The CDR3 nucleotides are TGCAGCGTTCACAGGGGAGAGAACTATGGCTACACCTTC.

The chain recombines TRBV6-2 or TRBV6-3 with TRBJ2-5, with D possibly called TRBD1 or TRBD2 (6 bases each). V was pared by 2 bases and J by 2 bases, with 12 bases between. The germline V gene has CDR1 MNHEY and CDR2 SVGEGT. CDR3 length: 15 residues. CDR3 nucleotide sequence: TGTGCCAGCAGTTACCGGGGGACATATCAAGAGACCCAGTACTTC. Its protein is CASSYRGTYQETQYF.

This chain links TRBV9 with TRBJ2-1; the D gene could be TRBD1 or TRBD2 (6 bases each). The V and J ends lost 4 bases and 4 bases respectively, with 15 bases between them. This CDR3 contains 15 residues. Germline V gives CDR1 SGDLS, CDR2 YYNGEE. The CDR3 DNA sequence: TGTGCCAGCAGCAGGGCCCGGGGGACATACAATGAGCAGTTCTTC. This encodes CASSRARGTYNEQFF.

The chain uses TRBV28 and TRBJ2-2; 9 nucleotides match TRBD2. The CDR3 has 15 amino acids. The ends lost 8 bases at V and 4 bases at J; junction bases unmatched: 8. Per germline, CDR1 MDHEN and CDR2 SYDVKM. The CDR3 nucleotides are TGTGCCAGCCCCTTGGCGGGGGGGCGCACCGGGGAGCTGTTTTTT. Translated: CASPLAGGRTGELFF.

This clone was counted once. This sequence joins TRBV19 and TRBJ2-3; 9 bases agree with TRBD1. There are 14 residues in the CDR3. With 5 bases clipped from V and 5 bases from J, the junction kept 5 bases outside the gene matches. Germline V gives CDR1 LNHDA, CDR2 SQIVND (reference sequence). The CDR3 DNA sequence: TGTGCCAGTAGTGCCGGACAGGGGAGAGATACGCAGTATTTT. Encoded protein: CASSAGQGRDTQYF.

The CDR3 is CASSGTFTEAFF. CDR3 bases: TGTGCCAGCAGTGGGACCTTCACTGAAGCTTTCTTT. This chain uses TRBV12-3 or TRBV12-4 with TRBJ1-1; D is perhaps TRBD1 (5 bases). The V end was cut by 5 bases, the J end by 4 bases, with 8 bases between. The CDR3 extends over 12 amino acids.

CDR3 DNA: TGTGCCAGCAGTTCTTCAACCGGAGCTGAAGCTTTCTTT. It yields the protein CASSSSTGAEAFF. The genes are TRBV6-5 and TRBJ1-1, with unresolved D. V lost 4 bases, J lost 6 bases, and 12 bases lay in between. Germline CDR1 and CDR2: MNHEY and SVGAGI. This CDR3 is 13 amino acids long.

The rearrangement links TRBV5-1 to TRBJ2-1, with TRBD2 matching over 9 bases. CDR1 is SGHRS and CDR2 is YFSETQ in the germline V gene. CDR3 length: 16 residues. With V trimmed by 1 base and J by 5 bases, 7 bases remained unmatched. In DNA, the CDR3 is TGCGCCAGCAGCTTGTCACCTAGCGGGGTAAACAATGAGCAGTTCTTC. This gives the protein CASSLSPSGVNNEQFF.

The chain is built from TRBV5-4 and TRBJ1-1; D remains ambiguous. The length of the CDR3 is 15 residues. Germline-derived CDR1 and CDR2 are SGHNT and YYREEE (reference sequence). The V end was cut by 4 bases, the J end by 1 base, with 14 bases between. The CDR3 is CASSGAQSRNTEAFF. The CDR3 DNA is TGTGCCAGCAGCGGCGCGCAGTCCCGGAACACTGAAGCTTTCTTT.

By share, this clone ranks as large. This chain uses TRBV19 with TRBJ2-1; 10 positions match TRBD2. J gave up 7 bases and V 6 bases, and 9 bases lay outside the gene matches. This CDR3 spans 15 amino acids. Per the germline V gene, CDR1 is LNHDA and CDR2 is SQIVND (reference sequence). As DNA, the CDR3 is TGTGCCAGTAGGATCACAGCGGGGGGGAGAAATGAGCAGTTCTTC. It encodes CASRITAGGRNEQFF.

The gene calls are TRBV5-5 and TRBJ2-5; perhaps D is TRBD1 or TRBD2 (6 bases each). Looked up from germline, CDR1 is SGHKS and CDR2 is YYEKEE (reference sequence). Trimming removed 4 bases at V and 6 bases at J, with 25 bases between. The CDR3 sequence is 17 residues long. The CDR3, as DNA: TGTGCCAGCAGCGCCCTCGAGTTACAGGGCGGAGGGAAGACCCAGTACTTC. It specifies CASSALELQGGGKTQYF.

The chain carries TRBV5-1 and TRBJ2-1, with 14 bases that match TRBD2. CDR1 SGHRS and CDR2 YFSETQ come from the germline V gene. V dropped 0 bases and J dropped 10; count of bases not matched to a gene: 6. The CDR3 loop spans 16 amino acids. This CDR3 reads CASSLVPGLAGAEQFF. The CDR3 DNA follows: TGCGCCAGCAGCTTGGTCCCGGGACTAGCGGGGGCCGAGCAGTTCTTC.

A few counts support this clone. This rearrangement joins TRBV4-3 to TRBJ2-1; 11 bases are shared with TRBD2. The junction had 9 bases not matched to a gene; V was cut back by 4 bases and J by 10 bases. The length of the CDR3 is 15 residues. Germline CDR1 LGHNA, CDR2 YSLEER. CDR3 bases: TGCGCCAGCAGCCCGGTTAGCGGGGGGGATCGCGAGCAGTTCTTC. Protein sequence: CASSPVSGGDREQFF.

The rearrangement joins TRBV3-1 (or the pseudogene TRBV3-2) to TRBJ1-6; 11 bases line up with TRBD1. The ends lost 4 bases at V and 7 bases at J; junction bases unmatched: 6. CDR1 and CDR2 from the germline V gene are LGHDT and YNNKEL (reference sequence). This CDR3 is built from 16 residues. The CDR3 loop reads CASSPRDRGVNSPLHF. The DNA for the CDR3 is TGTGCCAGCAGCCCCCGGGACAGGGGGGTGAATTCACCCCTCCACTTT.

V is TRBV7-9 and J is TRBJ1-1; the D gene is possibly TRBD1 (5 bases). The germline gives CDR1 SEHNR, CDR2 FQNEAQ (reference sequence). The CDR3 runs 12 residues. V was clipped by 5 bases and J by 6 bases, with 10 bases between them. CDR3 in DNA: TGTGCCAGCAGCCAAGACAGATCTGAAGCTTTCTTT. This encodes CASSQDRSEAFF. Full variable domain (remainder filled in from reference TRBV7-9 and TRBJ1-1): DTGVSQNPRHKITKRGQNVTFRCDPISEHNRLYWYRQTLGQGPEFLTYFQNEAQLEKSRLLSDRFSAERPKGSFSTLEIQRTEQGDSAMYLCASSQDRSEAFFGQGTRLTVV.

This clone was found once. The rearrangement uses TRBV29-1 and TRBJ1-2; 7 bases align to TRBD1. The CDR3 runs 12 residues. V shed 6 bases, J shed 4 bases, and the junction held 5 bases outside the gene matches. CDR1 SQVTM and CDR2 ANQGSEA come from the germline V gene. The CDR3 DNA reads TGCAGCGTCTTACAGGGGCTCTATGGCTACACCTTC. This sequence encodes CSVLQGLYGYTF.

In its sample, this clone is large. The genes are TRBV12-3 or TRBV12-4 and TRBJ1-2, with TRBD1 as a possible D gene (5 bases). The CDR3 sequence is 12 residues long. V was clipped by 3 bases and J by 10 bases, with 12 bases between them. The CDR3 here is CASSLGGLDYTF. The CDR3 DNA follows: TGTGCCAGCAGTTTGGGGGGACTTGACTACACCTTC.

This clone was counted once. The chain employs TRBV5-5 and TRBJ2-3, with 9 bases fitting TRBD1. Germline loops: CDR1 SGHKS, CDR2 YYEKEE (reference sequence). J was trimmed by 6 bases and V by 0 bases; bases with no gene match: 5. The CDR3 extends over 15 amino acids. The CDR3 sequence: CASSLGGTGFDTQYF. CDR3 coding DNA: TGTGCCAGCAGCTTGGGTGGGACAGGGTTTGATACGCAGTATTTT. Filled out from reference TRBV5-5 and TRBJ2-3, the complete variable domain reads DAGVTQSPTHLIKTRGQQVTLRCSPISGHKSVSWYQQVLGQGPQFIFQYYEKEERGRGNFPDRFSARQFPNYSSELNVNALLLGDSALYLCASSLGGTGFDTQYFGPGTRLTVL.

The rearrangement uses TRBV19 and TRBJ2-2, with D maybe TRBD2 (7 bases). The CDR3 consists of 14 residues. Germline values: CDR1 LNHDA, CDR2 SQIVND (reference sequence). Trimming removed 8 bases at V and 4 bases at J, with 14 bases between. CDR3 nucleotides: TGTGCCAGTCTGAGGAGGGGGGGCACCGGGGAGCTGTTTTTT. The encoded protein is CASLRRGGTGELFF.